This TCR beta chain was sequenced in a study of cytomegalovirus exposure and HLA in healthy donors. Across the whole study: HLA-typed donors were the source of 82 million or so unique TCRs, which an early data release held. Study-wide points: Only CMV serostatus was available as immune exposure information. Donors belonging to an Asian-associated ancestry cluster reportedly showed fewer N-insertions in productive TCRs than the approximately 690-donor mean, according to what a later analysis found.

As regards this clone: Its matching antigen is unknown.

The PCR was carried out with 60 Vbeta primers and 13 Jbeta primers. How the authors handled the data: The count from a later analysis was 79 million or so unique TCR beta chains, some 12 million of them shared. The assay was immunoSEQ multiplex PCR, and TCRdb's table has in-frame clones only and misses some. V and J calls and clone size come straight from that table; D and trimming were deduced from the DNA. The data hold under 150,000 clones, with under 80% observed a single time. This CDR3 contains 15 residues. J gave up 8 bases and V 3 bases, and 12 bases lay outside the gene matches. The germline V gene has CDR1 MNHEY and CDR2 SVGAGI.

This rearrangement joins TRBV6-5 to TRBJ1-2; 7 positions match TRBD1. The specimen sequenced was PBMCs. This receptor was taken from a woman aged 40-49 years in good health and CMV-seropositive. CDR3 in amino acids: CASSYYSGTAKGYTF. Here the CDR3 DNA reads TGTGCCAGCAGTTATTATTCCGGGACAGCTAAGGGCTACACCTTC.